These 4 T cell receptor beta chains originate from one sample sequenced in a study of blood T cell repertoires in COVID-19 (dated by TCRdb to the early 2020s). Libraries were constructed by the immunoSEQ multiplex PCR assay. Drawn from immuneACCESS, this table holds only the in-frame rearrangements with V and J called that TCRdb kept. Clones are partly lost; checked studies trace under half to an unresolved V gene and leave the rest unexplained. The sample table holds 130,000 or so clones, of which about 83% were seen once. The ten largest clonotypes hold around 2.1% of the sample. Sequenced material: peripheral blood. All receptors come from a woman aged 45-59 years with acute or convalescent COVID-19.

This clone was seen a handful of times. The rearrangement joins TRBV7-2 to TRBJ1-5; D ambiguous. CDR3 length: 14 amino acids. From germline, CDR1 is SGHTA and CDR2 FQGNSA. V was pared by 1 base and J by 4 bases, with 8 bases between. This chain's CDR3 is CASSLVGPNQPQHF. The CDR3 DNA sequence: TGTGCCAGCAGCTTAGTTGGGCCAAATCAGCCCCAGCATTTT.

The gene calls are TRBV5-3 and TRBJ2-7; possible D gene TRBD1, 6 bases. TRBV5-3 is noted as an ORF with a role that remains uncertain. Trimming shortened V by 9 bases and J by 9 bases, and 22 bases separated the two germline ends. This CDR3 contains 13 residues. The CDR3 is CAIKRGFPKGQYF. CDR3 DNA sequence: TGTGCCATCAAAAGGGGGTTCCCCAAAGGGCAGTACTTC.

Here the CDR3 reads CSVEDDRYYEQYF. The DNA for the CDR3 is TGCAGCGTTGAAGATGACAGATACTACGAGCAGTACTTC. The gene calls are TRBV29-1 and TRBJ2-7, with D perhaps TRBD1 (5 bases). The length of the CDR3 is 13 residues. Trimming removed 0 bases at V and 3 bases at J, with 9 bases between. From germline, CDR1 is SQVTM and CDR2 ANQGSEA.

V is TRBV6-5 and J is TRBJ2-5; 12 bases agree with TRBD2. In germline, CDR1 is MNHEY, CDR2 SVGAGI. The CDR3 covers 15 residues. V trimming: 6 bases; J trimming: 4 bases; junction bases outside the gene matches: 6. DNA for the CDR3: TGTGCCAGCAGCCTAGCGGGGGGGCGGACAGAGACCCAGTACTTC. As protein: CASSLAGGRTETQYF.